The 4 T cell receptor beta chains presented below share a single source sample, sequenced in a study of cytomegalovirus exposure and HLA in healthy donors. Primers included in the PCR were 60 Vbeta and 13 Jbeta primers. Assay used: immunoSEQ multiplex PCR; TCRdb lists only in-frame clones, some missing. The table records some 90,000 clones, approximately 79% of them present only once. The source material was PBMCs. These receptors were taken from a man aged 25 to 40 in good health and CMV-seronegative.

This sequence joins TRBV18 and TRBJ1-1, with 7 nucleotides matching TRBD1. Germline lookup yields CDR1 KGHSH and CDR2 LQKENI. The V gene end was trimmed by 3 bases and the J gene end by 5 bases; junction bases not matched to a gene: 12. CDR3 size: 16 residues. In DNA form, the CDR3 reads TGTGCCAGCTCACCGGGGCAGGGGGGTTTTGGAACTGAAGCTTTCTTT. Protein sequence: CASSPGQGGFGTEAFF. Combining the CDR3 with reference TRBV18 and TRBJ1-1 gives the whole variable domain NAGVMQNPRHLVRRRGQEARLRCSPMKGHSHVYWYRQLPEEGLKFMVYLQKENIIDESGMPKERFSAEFPKEGPSILRIQQVVRGDSAAYFCASSPGQGGFGTEAFFGQGTRLTVV.

The chain uses TRBV27 and TRBJ2-6, with D possibly TRBD2 on 6 matching bases. The V gene's germline CDR1 is MNHEY and CDR2 SMNVEV (reference sequence). Deletions cut 3 bases from V and 0 bases from J, with 9 bases between. The CDR3 spans 16 residues. The chain's CDR3 is CASSLGEASGANVLTF. CDR3 coding DNA: TGTGCCAGCAGTTTGGGGGAGGCCTCTGGGGCCAACGTCCTGACTTTC.

CDR3 in DNA: TGTGCCACCCCTCGGGACAGGGAGATAGATACGCAGTATTTT. Its protein product is CATPRDREIDTQYF. This sequence joins TRBV15 and TRBJ2-3, with 9 bases that match TRBD1. Germline V gives CDR1 LNHNV, CDR2 YYDKDF (reference sequence). With V trimmed by 8 bases and J by 5 bases, 8 bases remained unmatched. The CDR3 is 14 amino acids.

The chain is built from TRBV9 and TRBJ1-5; a possible D gene is TRBD1 (6 bases). This CDR3 has 15 residues. The V gene's germline CDR1 is SGDLS and CDR2 YYNGEE. With 1 base removed from V and 0 bases from J, the gap between germline ends came to 8 bases. The CDR3 coding sequence is TGTGCCAGCAGCGTAACAGGGCGTAGCAATCAGCCCCAGCATTTT. Protein: CASSVTGRSNQPQHF. Full variable domain (rest looked up from reference TRBV9 and TRBJ1-5): DSGVTQTPKHLITATGQRVTLRCSPRSGDLSVYWYQQSLDQGLQFLIQYYNGEERAKGNILERFSAQQFPDLHSELNLSSLELGDSALYFCASSVTGRSNQPQHFGDGTRLSIL.